These 17 T cell receptor beta chains share one sample of origin, sequenced in a study of cytomegalovirus exposure and HLA in healthy donors. Sequencing was performed with immunoSEQ multiplex PCR; in TCRdb, only in-frame clones are kept and a portion is missing. The table includes some 330,000 clones, 75% to 90% detected once. The sequencing sample was made of PBMCs. These receptors were collected from a woman aged 18 to 35 in good health and CMV-seronegative.

This clone was picked up one time. The chain has TRBV4-3 and TRBJ1-4, with a tentative D call TRBD1 (6 bases). Germline V gene sequence: CDR1 LGHNA, CDR2 YSLEER. The CDR3 runs to 17 residues. Trimming removed 0 bases at V and 2 bases at J, with 13 bases between. The CDR3 coding sequence is TGCGCCAGCAGCCAAGATGTAGGGGGGGGGACTAATGAAAAACTGTTTTTT. Amino acid sequence: CASSQDVGGGTNEKLFF.

The chain is built from TRBV27 and TRBJ2-1; tentative D call: TRBD2 (6 bases). Germline CDR1 reads MNHEY; CDR2 reads SMNVEV (reference sequence). V was clipped by 6 bases and J by 3 bases, with 9 bases between them. The CDR3 length is 13 residues. In DNA, the CDR3 is TGTGCCAGCAGGGGGGAGGACTACAATGAGCAGTTCTTC. Its translation is CASRGEDYNEQFF.

The genes are TRBV6-5 and TRBJ2-7; D perhaps matches TRBD2 (5 bases). Germline V gene lookup returns CDR1 MNHEY and CDR2 SVGAGI. Trimming cost V 6 bases and J 5 bases, with 14 bases left between them. This CDR3 region has 13 residues. In DNA, the CDR3 is TGTGCCAGCAGAGGGCTAGCAGCCAACGAGCAGTACTTC. This codes for CASRGLAANEQYF.

This chain connects TRBV6-1 to TRBJ2-3, with D possibly being TRBD1 (6 bases). CDR1 is MNHNS and CDR2 is SASEGT in the germline V gene. The CDR3 sequence is 14 residues long. V lost 4 bases and J 4 bases, leaving 12 bases between the germline ends. The chain's CDR3 is CASSGQTGPDTQYF. CDR3 in DNA: TGTGCCAGCAGTGGGCAGACAGGACCAGATACGCAGTATTTT.

The CDR3 nucleotides are TGTGCCAGCAGCTCTACTACAGGCCACAATGAGCAGTTCTTC. Amino acids: CASSSTTGHNEQFF. The genes are TRBV7-2 and TRBJ2-1; possible D gene TRBD1, 5 bases. The CDR3 is 14 amino acids. Between the trimmed V and J ends, which lost 4 bases and 5 bases, there was a span of 12 bases. The germline V gene encodes CDR1 SGHTA and CDR2 FQGNSA.

The chain joins TRBV7-2 to TRBJ2-7; 7 nucleotides align to TRBD1. With V trimmed by 5 bases and J by 0 bases, 7 bases remained unmatched. The CDR3 runs 15 residues. In germline, CDR1 is SGHTA, CDR2 FQGNSA. The CDR3 sequence is CASSPTGTASYEQYF. The CDR3 nucleotides are TGTGCCAGCAGCCCGACCGGGACAGCCTCCTACGAGCAGTACTTC.

The chain employs TRBV20-1 and TRBJ1-2; D gene ambiguous. With 3 bases removed from V and 7 bases from J, the gap between germline ends came to 9 bases. Germline CDR1 DFQATT, CDR2 SNEGSKA (reference sequence). The length of the CDR3 is 11 residues. CDR3 loop: CSASPGAGYTF. The CDR3 DNA reads TGCAGTGCTAGTCCGGGAGCTGGCTACACCTTC.

This clone was counted once. The genes are TRBV30 and TRBJ1-2, with 7 bases aligning to TRBD1. V lost 7 bases, J lost 3 bases, and 8 bases stayed unmatched. CDR1 is GTSNPN, CDR2 SVGIG, per germline (reference sequence). This CDR3 region has 13 residues. The DNA of the CDR3 is TGTGCCTACTACTCCGGGACAGACTATGGCTACACCTTC. As protein: CAYYSGTDYGYTF.

A single count supports this clone. This chain uses TRBV29-1 with TRBJ2-3, with 7 bases lining up with TRBD1. Per the germline V gene, CDR1 is SQVTM and CDR2 is ANQGSEA. The CDR3 extends over 15 amino acids. J gave up 5 bases and V 6 bases, and 14 bases lay outside the gene matches. CDR3 nucleotides: TGCAGCGTCGCTTACACAGGGGTTGGGGTAGATACGCAGTATTTT. It yields the protein CSVAYTGVGVDTQYF.

This chain links TRBV5-1 with TRBJ2-5; 8 bases align to TRBD2. With V trimmed by 0 bases and J by 5 bases, 6 bases remained unmatched. This CDR3 is 15 amino acids long. From germline, CDR1 is SGHRS and CDR2 YFSETQ. The CDR3 loop is CASSLVGTSRETQYF. The CDR3, as DNA: TGCGCCAGCAGCTTGGTTGGGACTAGTCGGGAGACCCAGTACTTC.

The chain couples TRBV5-4 to TRBJ2-3, with D possibly matching TRBD2 (6 bases). The CDR3 has 13 amino acids. The germline V gene has CDR1 SGHNT and CDR2 YYREEE (reference sequence). Trimming shortened V by 0 bases and J by 6 bases, and 8 bases separated the two germline ends. The CDR3 spells CASSLAREDTQYF. The CDR3, as DNA: TGTGCCAGCAGCTTGGCCCGGGAGGATACGCAGTATTTT.

The chain combines TRBV4-1 with TRBJ1-2, with TRBD1 identical over 7 bases. V was pared by 4 bases and J by 3 bases, with 8 bases of the junction left unmatched. The CDR3 is made up of 15 amino acids. CDR1 MGHRA and CDR2 YSYEKL come from the germline V gene. Written as DNA, the CDR3 is TGCGCCAGCAGCCCTCGGACAGGTTCCGACTATGGCTACACCTTC. Protein: CASSPRTGSDYGYTF.

The V gene is TRBV19, the J gene TRBJ2-5, with TRBD1 matching 8 bases. V shed 4 bases, J shed 5 bases, and the junction held 6 bases outside the gene matches. Germline V lookup: CDR1 LNHDA, CDR2 SQIVND (reference sequence). This CDR3 has 14 residues. The DNA of the CDR3 is TGTGCCAGTAGTACCCAGGGGGCTGAGGAGACCCAGTACTTC. Residues: CASSTQGAEETQYF.

The V call is TRBV4-1, the J call TRBJ2-7; 7 bases fit TRBD1. V shed 0 bases and J 6 bases; nucleotides not matched to a gene: 8. The CDR3 has 15 residues. Looked up from germline, CDR1 is MGHRA and CDR2 is YSYEKL. The CDR3 sequence is CASSQDPGQAGEQYF. CDR3 DNA sequence: TGCGCCAGCAGCCAAGATCCAGGACAGGCTGGCGAGCAGTACTTC.

This chain uses TRBV2 with TRBJ2-3; unclear D gene. This CDR3 is built from 14 residues. Trimming left V 5 bases short and J 2 bases short, with 11 bases between. Germline CDR1 and CDR2: SNHLY and FYNNEI. CDR3 in amino acids: CASSQVVVTDTQYF. In nucleotides, the CDR3 is TGTGCCAGCAGTCAAGTCGTCGTCACAGATACGCAGTATTTT.

The V and J genes are TRBV2 and TRBJ2-5; 13 bases fit TRBD2. The CDR3 extends over 17 amino acids. V shed 5 bases and J 5 bases; nucleotides not matched to a gene: 11. Germline V lookup: CDR1 SNHLY, CDR2 FYNNEI. For the CDR3, the DNA is TGTGCCAGCAGTACATCTACTAGCGGGAGGGCCTGGGAGACCCAGTACTTC. Amino acid sequence: CASSTSTSGRAWETQYF.

The rearrangement uses TRBV2 and TRBJ1-4; 9 nucleotides line up with TRBD1. The trim removed 8 bases at V and 6 bases at J, leaving 16 bases unmatched. Germline V gene data show CDR1 as SNHLY and CDR2 as FYNNEI. CDR3 length: 17 amino acids. CDR3 DNA sequence: TGTGCCAGCCTAATGGGGACAGGGAATATAGGGCATGAAAAACTGTTTTTT. It specifies CASLMGTGNIGHEKLFF.